The TCR beta chain under discussion was sequenced for a study of early T cells in non-severe SARS-CoV-2 infection. Background on the study: Chains stayed unpaired after sequencing of bulk RNA from unsorted whole blood. Findings and caveats of the study: Missing private and CD4 specificities, VDJdb matching favored anti-spike CD8 responses.

The TCR library protocol was used to attach unique molecular identifiers. These identifiers were attached to individual cDNA molecules. TCRdb ran MiXCR on the 5' RACE reads and lists one entry per CDR3 protein. The data contain more than 75,000 distinct CDR3 sequences, 12% to 15% of them singletons. CDR3 length: 15 amino acids. V shed 3 bases and J shed 4 bases, with 13 bases lying between them. Germline CDR1 is LGHDT and CDR2 is YNNKEL (reference sequence). About this clonotype: Its target is not known.

The material sequenced was whole blood. The sequence derives from an adult who was a healthcare worker with PCR-confirmed SARS-CoV-2 infection or an uninfected control (not recorded which). V usage is TRBV3-1 and J usage is TRBJ2-1, with D possibly being TRBD2 (7 bases). The CDR3 DNA reads as TGTGCCAGCAGCCAGGGCGGGGGCCTTTACAATGAGCAGTTCTTC. Protein: CASSQGGGLYNEQFF.